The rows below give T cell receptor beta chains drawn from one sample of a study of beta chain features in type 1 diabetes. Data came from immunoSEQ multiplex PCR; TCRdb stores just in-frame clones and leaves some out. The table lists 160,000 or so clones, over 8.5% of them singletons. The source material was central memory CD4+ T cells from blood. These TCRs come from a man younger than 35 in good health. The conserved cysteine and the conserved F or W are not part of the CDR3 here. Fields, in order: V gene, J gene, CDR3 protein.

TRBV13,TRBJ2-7,ASRGRSREQY
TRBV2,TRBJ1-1,ASIGDRAVEAF
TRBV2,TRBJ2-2,ASSGHVNTGELF
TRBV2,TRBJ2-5,ASSPTRPRETQY
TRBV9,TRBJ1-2,ASSVGAPRSGYGYT
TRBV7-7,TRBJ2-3,ASSLPGSDTQY
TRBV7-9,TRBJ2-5,ASSSARGAWY
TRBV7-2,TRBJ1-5,ASSLDGRGRDQPQH
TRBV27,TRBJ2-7,ASSWRQGDEQY
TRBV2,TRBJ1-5,ASSEGKWGNQPQH
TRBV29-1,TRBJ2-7,SGTRRGNEQY
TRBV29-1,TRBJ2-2,SGGPRATGELF
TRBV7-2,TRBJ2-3,ASSLTRPPDTQY
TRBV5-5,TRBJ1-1,ASSLETEAF
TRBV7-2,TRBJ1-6,ASSTRTGGSRSPLH
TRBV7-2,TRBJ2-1,ASSLVGLAGVHNEQF
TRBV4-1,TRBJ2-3,ASSGLFTDTQY
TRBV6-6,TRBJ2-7,ASSYIAGAYEQY
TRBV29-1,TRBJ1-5,SVAYGTGDQPQH
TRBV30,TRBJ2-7,AWSYGGPYEQY
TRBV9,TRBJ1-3,ASSVANSGNTIY
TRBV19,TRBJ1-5,ASRPGKAGNQPQH
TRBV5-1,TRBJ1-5,ASSETGDSNQPQH
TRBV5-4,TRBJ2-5,ASSLGPGQETQY
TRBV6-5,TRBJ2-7,ASSYRDRAKYEQY
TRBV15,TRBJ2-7,ATSRDGGVSEQY
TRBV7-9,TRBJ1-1,ASSSEPRQGRNRNTEAF
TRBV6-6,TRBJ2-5,ASSYPPGETQY
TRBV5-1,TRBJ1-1,ASSLGWTALNTEAF
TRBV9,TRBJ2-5,ASSITGVWSETQY
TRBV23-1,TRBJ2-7,ASSQLLRDPSYEQY
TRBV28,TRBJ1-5,ASSSTRDRANQPQH
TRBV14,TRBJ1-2,ASSSIGTDYGYT
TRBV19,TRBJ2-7,ASSKKGEGSYEQY
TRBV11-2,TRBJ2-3,ATRLASTDTQY
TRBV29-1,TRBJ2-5,SVSERGGRFQETQY
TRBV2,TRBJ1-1,ASSRDGDTEAF
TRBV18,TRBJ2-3,ASLSGRAGDTQY
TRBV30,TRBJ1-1,AWATAYTEAF
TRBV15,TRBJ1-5,ATSRGGLGQGSSNQPQH
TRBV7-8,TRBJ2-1,ASSAGTRSYNEQF
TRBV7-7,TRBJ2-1,ASSPWTSGHSYNEQF
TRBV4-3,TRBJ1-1,ASGGQGTEAF
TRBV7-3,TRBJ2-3,ASSGPGHSTDTQY
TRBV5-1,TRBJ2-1,ASSTGTENYNEQF
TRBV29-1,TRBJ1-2,SVEEVREGGYT
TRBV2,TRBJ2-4,ASSAQLAVRGLAKNIQY
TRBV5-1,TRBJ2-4,ASSLSPRGLVDIQY
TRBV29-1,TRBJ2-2,SVDRGGTGELF
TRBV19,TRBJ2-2,ASGGLAARMDGELF
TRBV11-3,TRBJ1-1,ASSWGGGEAF
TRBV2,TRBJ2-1,ASSVLSRGPQF
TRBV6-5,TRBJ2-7,ASSYRQDYEQY
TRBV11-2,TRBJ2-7,ASSGIRSSYEQY
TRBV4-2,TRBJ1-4,ASSPAGTGAEKLF